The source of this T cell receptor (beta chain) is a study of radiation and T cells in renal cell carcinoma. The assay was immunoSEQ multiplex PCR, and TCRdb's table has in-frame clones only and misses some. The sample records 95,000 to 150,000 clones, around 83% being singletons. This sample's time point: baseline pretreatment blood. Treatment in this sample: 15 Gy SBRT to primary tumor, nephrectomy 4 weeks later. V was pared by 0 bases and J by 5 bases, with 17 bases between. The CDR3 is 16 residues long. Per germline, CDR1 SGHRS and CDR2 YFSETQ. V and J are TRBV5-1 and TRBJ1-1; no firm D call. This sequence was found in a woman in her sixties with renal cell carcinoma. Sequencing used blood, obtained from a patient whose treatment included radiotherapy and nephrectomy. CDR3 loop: CASSLGFGTPFTEAFF. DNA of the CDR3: TGCGCCAGCAGCTTGGGCTTTGGCACCCCGTTTACTGAAGCTTTCTTT.